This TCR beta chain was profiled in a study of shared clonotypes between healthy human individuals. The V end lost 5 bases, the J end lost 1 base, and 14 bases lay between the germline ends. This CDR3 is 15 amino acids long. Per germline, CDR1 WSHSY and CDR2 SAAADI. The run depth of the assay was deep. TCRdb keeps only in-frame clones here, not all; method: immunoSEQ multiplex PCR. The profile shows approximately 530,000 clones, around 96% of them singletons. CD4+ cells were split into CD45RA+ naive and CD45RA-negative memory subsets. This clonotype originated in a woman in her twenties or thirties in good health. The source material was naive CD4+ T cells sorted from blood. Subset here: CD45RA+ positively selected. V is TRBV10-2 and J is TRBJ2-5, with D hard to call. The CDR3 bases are TGCGCCAGCAGTCCCCTCTACAGCCTCCAAGAGACCCAGTACTTC. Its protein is CASSPLYSLQETQYF.